A selection of T cell receptor beta chains follows, all from one sample in a study of shared T cell receptors in the human thymus. Sequencing used immunoSEQ multiplex PCR; TCRdb keeps in-frame clones, though not all of them. The sample includes hundreds of thousands of clones, approximately 87% of them seen just once. These data were also filed under a second study, of human thymus T cells.

The sequenced material came from thymocytes. The receptors were gathered from a boy under three years old with a congenital heart defect. Each CDR3 is given with its conserved first and last residue. A D gene is named only where the DNA matches it firmly. Some rows mark clone size as missing; the rest say once, few, many or name a class of expanded clone.

abundance	j_gene	v_gene	d_gene	CDR3nt	CDR3aa
-	TRBJ2-7	TRBV6-4	-	TGTGCCAGCAGTGACTCAGTGGCGGGGCCGTACGAGCAGTACTTC	CASSDSVAGPYEQYF
-	TRBJ1-5	TRBV27	TRBD1	TGTGCCAGCAGTTTATCGTACCGGACAGGGATCAATAGCAATCAGCCCCAGCATTTT	CASSLSYRTGINSNQPQHF
-	TRBJ2-1	TRBV11-2	TRBD2	TGTGCCAGCAGCCCATTCCAAACGGGAGGGGCTCCCCCCTACAATGAGCAGTTCTTC	CASSPFQTGGAPPYNEQFF
-	TRBJ2-7	TRBV7-4	TRBD2	TGTGCCAGCAGCTTAGAAGGGGACTACCTCTCTCCCTACGAGCAGTACTTC	CASSLEGDYLSPYEQYF
-	TRBJ1-1	TRBV7-9	-	TGTGCCAGCAGCTCCCTCGGGAACACTGAAGCTTTCTTT	CASSSLGNTEAFF
-	TRBJ1-5	TRBV7-8	-	TGTGCCAGCAGCCCCCACGGTGTGAATCAGCCCCAGCATTTT	CASSPHGVNQPQHF
-	TRBJ2-7	TRBV5-6	TRBD1	TGTGCCAGCAGCTTGTCAAATCTGGGACAGGGCGGGGACGAGCAGTACTTC	CASSLSNLGQGGDEQYF
once	TRBJ2-2	TRBV5-1	TRBD2	TGCGCCAGCTCCGGTGGTAGCGGGAGAACCGGGGAGCTGTTTTTT	CASSGGSGRTGELFF
-	TRBJ1-5	TRBV4-2	-	TGTGCCAGCAGCCAAGAGGCAGGTAGCAATCAGCCCCAGCATTTT	CASSQEAGSNQPQHF
-	TRBJ1-4	TRBV5-1	TRBD1	TGCGCCAGCAGCTCAGGGGGCGCGACTAATGAAAAACTGTTTTTT	CASSSGGATNEKLFF
-	TRBJ2-7	TRBV28	-	TGTGCCAGCAGTAGAAAGTTAGCGGTAACCTCCTACGAGCAGTACTTC	CASSRKLAVTSYEQYF
-	TRBJ2-5	TRBV2	TRBD1	TGTGCCAGCAGTGAGGCCGGGACAGGCGCTTTTTTGGGGGAGACCCAGTACTTC	CASSEAGTGAFLGETQYF
-	TRBJ1-6	TRBV5-6	-	TGTGCCAGCAGCGAAGAACAGGGACGGCGGTCACCCCTCCACTTT	CASSEEQGRRSPLHF
-	TRBJ1-2	TRBV4-3	-	TGCGCCAGCAGCCCCGGGGATGGCTACACCTTC	CASSPGDGYTF
-	TRBJ2-7	TRBV21-1	-	TGTGCCAGCAGCAAACGGCGGGCTAGCGGGAGGGCCGGAGAGCAGTACTTC	CASSKRRASGRAGEQYF
-	TRBJ2-7	TRBV27	TRBD2	TGTGCCAGCAGTCCGACGGGGGGGGCGGGAGATACCTACGAGCAGTACTTC	CASSPTGGAGDTYEQYF
-	TRBJ2-3	TRBV27	-	TGTGCCAGCAGTTCCGACAGGCTTAGCACAGATACGCAGTATTTT	CASSSDRLSTDTQYF
-	TRBJ1-4	TRBV9	TRBD1	TGTGCCAGCAGCGGGACAGGGATGACTAATGAAAAACTGTTTTTT	CASSGTGMTNEKLFF
-	TRBJ2-7	TRBV28	TRBD1	TGTGCCAGCAGTTTAGGAGGGACAGGGGCGTACGAGCAGTACTTC	CASSLGGTGAYEQYF
-	TRBJ1-2	TRBV28	-	TGTGCCAGCAGTTTGGCCGGGGGTAACTATGGCTACACCTTC	CASSLAGGNYGYTF
-	TRBJ2-3	TRBV25-1	TRBD2	TGTGCCAGCAGTGAACCGGGACTAGCAGACACAGATACGCAGTATTTT	CASSEPGLADTDTQYF
few	TRBJ2-3	TRBV4-3	-	TGCGCCAGCAGCCAAGATTTGAAACAAAGCACAGATACGCAGTATTTT	CASSQDLKQSTDTQYF
once	TRBJ2-2	TRBV4-3	TRBD2	TGCGCCAGCAGCCAAGCCGGGGTCGGTTTTGGGCTAGCGGGACGGGGGACCGGGGAGCTGTTTTTT	CASSQAGVGFGLAGRGTGELFF
-	TRBJ1-1	TRBV4-3	-	TGCGCCAGCAGCCAAGATGGGGGCGAGAACACTGAAGCTTTCTTT	CASSQDGGENTEAFF
-	TRBJ2-2	TRBV12-5	-	TGTGCTAGTGGTTTGGGGAGGGGGAACACCGGGGAGCTGTTTTTT	CASGLGRGNTGELFF
-	TRBJ2-7	TRBV15	TRBD2	TGTGCCACCAGCAGAGATACGAATAGCGGGAGTTTTCACGAGCAGTACTTC	CATSRDTNSGSFHEQYF
-	TRBJ2-1	TRBV30	TRBD2	TGTGCCTGGAGTCCCTTTCTAGCGGGTTACAATGAGCAGTTCTTC	CAWSPFLAGYNEQFF
-	TRBJ2-7	TRBV5-6	TRBD2	TGTGCCAGCAGCCCCTACCCGGGACTAGCGGCCTACGAGCAGTACTTC	CASSPYPGLAAYEQYF
-	TRBJ2-7	TRBV4-1	-	TGCGCCAGCAGCCAAGTCGGCGGGGACCCCTACGAGCAGTACTTC	CASSQVGGDPYEQYF
-	TRBJ2-5	TRBV4-3	-	TGCGCCAGCAGCCAGCTCCGTCAGACAGCAAAAGAGACCCAGTACTTC	CASSQLRQTAKETQYF
-	TRBJ2-7	TRBV30	TRBD2	TGTGCCTGGAGTGGAATGCTAGCGGCTTACGAGCAGTACTTC	CAWSGMLAAYEQYF
-	TRBJ1-2	TRBV4-3	TRBD1	TGCGCCAGCAGCCAAGATAACAGGGGGGATGGCTACACCTTC	CASSQDNRGDGYTF